A selection of T cell receptor beta chains follows, all from one sample in a study of blood T cell repertoires in COVID-19. The method was immunoSEQ multiplex PCR; TCRdb's version includes in-frame clones alone and lacks a portion of them. The sample has under 60,000 clones; roughly 90% are singletons. Sequenced material: peripheral blood. The receptors were sampled from a man aged 50 or older with acute or convalescent COVID-19. Each CDR3 is given with its conserved first and last residue. Each record gives: CDR3 DNA, CDR3 protein, V gene, D gene, clone size, J gene, CDR3 length. D genes are given only for firm matches. The size entry is marked missing in some rows and otherwise reads once, few, many or a size class.

DNA: TGTGCCAGCAGCTACATACAGGGGTACAATGAGCAGTTCTTC
CDR3: CASSYIQGYNEQFF
V: TRBV11-2
D: TRBD1
size: NA
J: TRBJ2-1
length: 14

DNA: TGTGCCACCAGTGCCGGACAGGGGACAGATACGCAGTATTTT
CDR3: CATSAGQGTDTQYF
V: TRBV24-1
D: TRBD1
size: NA
J: TRBJ2-3
length: 14

DNA: TGTGCCAGCACCTATGACAGGGTCGACTATGGCTACACCTTC
CDR3: CASTYDRVDYGYTF
V: TRBV6-6
D: TRBD1
size: NA
J: TRBJ1-2
length: 14

DNA: TGTGCCAGCTCACGACTCCAGACCTATGGCTACACCTTC
CDR3: CASSRLQTYGYTF
V: TRBV18
D: NA
size: NA
J: TRBJ1-2
length: 13

DNA: TGTGCCAGTAGTATATCGGGGGGGGCAGGGCCCGGGGAGCTGTTTTTT
CDR3: CASSISGGAGPGELFF
V: TRBV19
D: TRBD2
size: NA
J: TRBJ2-2
length: 16

DNA: TGTGCTAGTGCCATAGGGCTAGCGGACAATGAGCAGTTCTTC
CDR3: CASAIGLADNEQFF
V: TRBV12-5
D: TRBD2
size: NA
J: TRBJ2-1
length: 14

DNA: TGTGCCAGCAGCCACATAGCGTCCGGACAGGTGTCCTCTTTTCTTTATGGCTACACCTTC
CDR3: CASSHIASGQVSSFLYGYTF
V: TRBV4-2
D: TRBD1
size: NA
J: TRBJ1-2
length: 20

DNA: TGTGCCAGCAGTTACGACAGAATCACAGATACGCAGTATTTT
CDR3: CASSYDRITDTQYF
V: TRBV6-5
D: NA
size: NA
J: TRBJ2-3
length: 14

DNA: TGCGCCAGCAGCCCGGGACGCCGGACAGAGAACACTGAAGCTTTCTTT
CDR3: CASSPGRRTENTEAFF
V: TRBV5-1
D: NA
size: NA
J: TRBJ1-1
length: 16

DNA: TGTGCCACCAGCAGAGATACAGCCCCCACCTACGAGCAGTACTTC
CDR3: CATSRDTAPTYEQYF
V: TRBV15
D: NA
size: NA
J: TRBJ2-7
length: 15

DNA: TGTGCCAGCAGCTCCCCTGCCTGGAGCACTGAAGCTTTCTTT
CDR3: CASSSPAWSTEAFF
V: TRBV27
D: NA
size: NA
J: TRBJ1-1
length: 14

DNA: TGTGCCAGCAGCCGTCACGGTACTACAGGGTATAATCAGCCCCAGCATTTT
CDR3: CASSRHGTTGYNQPQHF
V: TRBV21-1
D: NA
size: NA
J: TRBJ1-5
length: 17

DNA: TGTGCCAGCAGTTACCTGACCCCGCGGGAAAGTGAGCAGTTCTTC
CDR3: CASSYLTPRESEQFF
V: TRBV6-2/TRBV6-3
D: NA
size: NA
J: TRBJ2-1
length: 15

DNA: TGTGCCAGCAGTCTACCCGAGGGGGGGCGGGAGATGGTTCTACACGAGCAGTACTTC
CDR3: CASSLPEGGREMVLHEQYF
V: TRBV6-6
D: NA
size: NA
J: TRBJ2-7
length: 19

DNA: TGTGCCTGTGACAGGGATAATCAGCCCCAGCATTTT
CDR3: CACDRDNQPQHF
V: TRBV30
D: TRBD1
size: NA
J: TRBJ1-5
length: 12

DNA: TGCAGCGTTCTTCCTTCCCAGGGGGCGAAAGGCTACGAGCAGTACTTC
CDR3: CSVLPSQGAKGYEQYF
V: TRBV29-1
D: TRBD1
size: few
J: TRBJ2-7
length: 16

DNA: TGTGCCAGCAGCTTAGTCGGCGGGGGTCGGGAAAAACTGTTTTTT
CDR3: CASSLVGGGREKLFF
V: TRBV7-6
D: NA
size: NA
J: TRBJ1-4
length: 15

DNA: TGTGCCAGTTTCGGGACAGGCCTTTATCAGCCCCAGCATTTT
CDR3: CASFGTGLYQPQHF
V: TRBV19
D: TRBD1
size: once
J: TRBJ1-5
length: 14

DNA: TGTGCCAGCCCCCGTCGTGGGGAGCTGTTTTTT
CDR3: CASPRRGELFF
V: TRBV6-8
D: NA
size: NA
J: TRBJ2-2
length: 11

DNA: TGTGCCAGCAGCGACCGACTAGCGGGAGATTCTGAGCAGTTCTTC
CDR3: CASSDRLAGDSEQFF
V: TRBV6-2/TRBV6-3
D: TRBD2
size: NA
J: TRBJ2-1
length: 15

DNA: TGTGCCAGCAGCTCCCCCGGACAGGGTTTTGGCTACACCTTC
CDR3: CASSSPGQGFGYTF
V: TRBV11-2
D: TRBD1
size: NA
J: TRBJ1-2
length: 14

DNA: TGTGCCAGTAGTACGGGACTAGCGGGAGGACCTAGCACAGATACGCAGTATTTT
CDR3: CASSTGLAGGPSTDTQYF
V: TRBV19
D: TRBD2
size: NA
J: TRBJ2-3
length: 18

DNA: TGTGCCAGCTCACCCGGGACAGGGGTTGGTCAGCCCCAGCATTTT
CDR3: CASSPGTGVGQPQHF
V: TRBV18
D: TRBD1
size: once
J: TRBJ1-5
length: 15

DNA: TGTGCCAGCAGCTTGGACAGGGGTTCCACTGAAGCTTTCTTT
CDR3: CASSLDRGSTEAFF
V: TRBV5-4
D: TRBD1
size: NA
J: TRBJ1-1
length: 14

DNA: TGTGCCAGTAGTATAGTCGCTAGCGGTTACAATGAGCAGTTCTTC
CDR3: CASSIVASGYNEQFF
V: TRBV19
D: TRBD2
size: NA
J: TRBJ2-1
length: 15

DNA: TGTGCCAGCAGCCCACCCGGGGGGGGACGGTTCAAACATTTT
CDR3: CASSPPGGGRFKHF
V: TRBV3-1/TRBV3-2
D: NA
size: NA
J: TRBJ1-5
length: 14

DNA: TGTGCCAGCAGCTTAGGACTAGCGGGAGGAGATACGCAGTATTTT
CDR3: CASSLGLAGGDTQYF
V: TRBV11-3
D: TRBD2
size: NA
J: TRBJ2-3
length: 15

DNA: TGCGCCAGCGGGGGGGTGACTAGCGGACGTCAGTCAGAGCAGTTCTTC
CDR3: CASGGVTSGRQSEQFF
V: TRBV5-1
D: TRBD2
size: NA
J: TRBJ2-1
length: 16

DNA: TGTGCCAGCAGCGTTTCACTAGCGGATACGCAGTATTTT
CDR3: CASSVSLADTQYF
V: TRBV9
D: TRBD2
size: once
J: TRBJ2-3
length: 13

DNA: TGTGCCATCAGTGAAAGGGCCCGGGAGAGGATCCACTTT
CDR3: CAISERARERIHF
V: TRBV10-3
D: NA
size: NA
J: TRBJ1-6
length: 13

DNA: TGTGCCAGCAGCCCCACAGGGAACACTGAAGCTTTCTTT
CDR3: CASSPTGNTEAFF
V: TRBV27
D: NA
size: NA
J: TRBJ1-1
length: 13

DNA: TGTGCCAGCATTAAGGGGACTAGCGGGAGCCCCGCAGATACGCAGTATTTT
CDR3: CASIKGTSGSPADTQYF
V: TRBV4-2
D: TRBD2
size: NA
J: TRBJ2-3
length: 17

DNA: TGTGCCAGCAGCCTTCTAGCGGGAAAGGGGGATACGCAGTATTTT
CDR3: CASSLLAGKGDTQYF
V: TRBV9
D: TRBD2
size: NA
J: TRBJ2-3
length: 15

DNA: TGTGCCAGCAGCCTTGGGACAGCCTCCTACGAGCAGTACTTC
CDR3: CASSLGTASYEQYF
V: TRBV7-9
D: TRBD1
size: once
J: TRBJ2-7
length: 14